The entry below gives a single TCR beta chain sequence along with its context. Its specificity is not known. Germline V gene lookup returns CDR1 SGHRS and CDR2 YFSETQ. This CDR3 is built from 15 residues. Trimming took off 4 bases at V and 6 bases at J, with 20 bases between the two ends. RNA was isolated and reverse transcribed to cDNA, the sequencing template. Some clones are missing from TCRdb's copy, which holds only in-frame ones; the method was immunoSEQ multiplex PCR. The sample has approximately 210,000 clones, around two fifths seen once. The source of the sample is a study of CD8+ T cells in alopecia areata. Broader study findings: TCRs were shared less clearly across patients than in mice, possibly for HLA-related reasons.

Specified treatment: oral pan-JAK inhibitor, 5-10 mg twice daily. As part of sample collection, lesional scalp punch biopsies and peripheral blood were taken from alopecia areata patients. The chain recombines TRBV5-1 with TRBJ2-7, with D perhaps given as TRBD1 or TRBD2 (5 bases each). This material consisted of CD4+ T cells sorted from blood, taken at roughly week 36, from a patient treated with tofacitinib. The clonotype originates from a human donor with alopecia areata. CDR3 DNA sequence: TGCGCCAGCAGCCCACAGGCCGGGGAAGGGGCCGAGCAGTACTTC. It is translated as CASSPQAGEGAEQYF.